This passage covers 19 T cell receptor beta chains from one sample sequenced in a study of cytotoxic CD8 clonotypes in ibrutinib-treated CLL (dated by TCRdb to the early 2020s). The protocol used for the library was the immunoSEQ multiplex PCR assay. This immuneACCESS table, as held by TCRdb, lists in-frame sequences with V and J called but not all clones. Of the missing ones, under half trace to an unresolved V gene in checked studies; the others have no known cause. Recorded for this sample are about 140,000 clones; roughly 80% of them occurred a single time. Of the sample, under 35% is held by the ten largest clones. Interpreted using the paper, the time point label stands for: 12 months on ibrutinib. This sample comprised PBMCs, obtained after 12 months of ibrutinib treatment. The receptors were gathered from a human donor with chronic lymphocytic leukemia.

V and J are TRBV11-3 and TRBJ2-7; 9 nucleotides agree with TRBD1. The CDR3 covers 14 residues. The V gene end was trimmed by 6 bases and the J gene end by 7 bases; junction bases not matched to a gene: 10. The V gene's germline CDR1 is SGHNT and CDR2 YENEEA. The DNA of the CDR3 is TGTGCCAGCAGTCTCACAGGGGGCCCTGGGGAGCAGTACTTC. Its protein product is CASSLTGGPGEQYF.

This chain joins TRBV15 and TRBJ2-4; D gene ambiguous. Germline CDR1 reads LNHNV; CDR2 reads YYDKDF (reference sequence). The CDR3 length is 15 residues. Trimming stripped 0 bases from V and 0 bases from J, with 6 bases between. The CDR3: CATSRDLIAKNIQYF. The CDR3 DNA reads as TGTGCCACCAGCAGAGACCTTATAGCCAAAAACATTCAGTACTTC.

The chain recombines TRBV6-5 with TRBJ1-1; the match to TRBD1 covers 8 bases. The V gene's germline CDR1 is MNHEY and CDR2 SVGAGI. The CDR3 extends over 12 amino acids. The junction had 6 bases not matched to a gene; V was cut back by 6 bases and J by 9 bases. The CDR3 sequence is CASRPPGGQAFF. CDR3 bases: TGTGCCAGCAGGCCTCCAGGGGGCCAAGCTTTCTTT.

This chain joins TRBV6-1 and TRBJ2-3; D call uncertain. V was cut by 6 bases and J by 0 bases, with 4 bases left in between. CDR1 and CDR2 from the germline V gene are MNHNS and SASEGT. The CDR3 has 12 residues. CDR3 DNA sequence: TGTGCCAGCAGACCAAGCACAGATACGCAGTATTTT. Protein: CASRPSTDTQYF.

This CDR3 reads CASSPNSAGTGLREQYF. The CDR3 bases are TGCGCCAGCAGCCCCAACTCCGCCGGGACTGGTTTACGCGAGCAGTACTTC. This sequence joins TRBV4-3 and TRBJ2-7; TRBD2 is a possible D gene (6 bases). Germline assignment: CDR1 LGHNA and CDR2 YSLEER. Between the trimmed V and J ends, which lost 4 bases and 6 bases, there was a span of 25 bases. The CDR3 contains 17 residues.

V gene TRBV11-3 combines with J gene TRBJ2-1, with 7 bases that match TRBD1. V lost 5 bases to trimming and J lost 6 bases; unmatched junction nucleotides: 10. The V gene's germline CDR1 is SGHNT and CDR2 YENEEA. The CDR3 extends over 15 amino acids. CDR3 DNA sequence: TGTGCCAGCAGCAGCCGGGACAGTCATCCCAATGAGCAGTTCTTC. Amino acid sequence: CASSSRDSHPNEQFF.

The V and J genes are TRBV7-2 and TRBJ2-7, with 10 positions matching TRBD2. The junction had 3 bases not matched to a gene; V was cut back by 5 bases and J by 2 bases. Germline values: CDR1 SGHTA, CDR2 FQGNSA. The CDR3 spans 14 residues. CDR3 sequence reads: CASSSSGGAYEQYF. DNA of the CDR3: TGTGCCAGCAGCAGCAGCGGGGGGGCCTACGAGCAGTACTTC.

V usage is TRBV27 and J usage is TRBJ2-5, with TRBD2 identical over 8 bases. CDR3 length: 16 amino acids. J lost 5 bases, V lost 2 bases, and 10 bases had no gene match. The germline V gene encodes CDR1 MNHEY and CDR2 SMNVEV (reference sequence). CDR3 coding DNA: TGTGCCAGCAGTTTAGTCCCCCCCGGGGGGGTCGAGACCCAGTACTTC. Protein: CASSLVPPGGVETQYF.

V usage is TRBV19 and J usage is TRBJ1-5; the D gene is possibly TRBD1 (5 bases). This CDR3 region has 16 residues. Trimming stripped 3 bases from V and 1 base from J, with 13 bases between. In germline, CDR1 is LNHDA, CDR2 SQIVND (reference sequence). The CDR3 sequence: CASSIRVWISNQPQHF. The CDR3 DNA is TGTGCCAGTAGTATCAGGGTTTGGATAAGCAATCAGCCCCAGCATTTT.

This chain's CDR3 is CASSARLASEQFF. The CDR3 DNA reads TGTGCCAGCAGTGCCCGACTAGCGAGTGAGCAGTTCTTC. The chain employs TRBV27 and TRBJ2-1; 8 bases map to TRBD2. CDR3 size: 13 residues. The J segment lost 9 bases and the V segment lost 5 bases, leaving 6 bases of the junction unmatched. Per the germline V gene, CDR1 is MNHEY and CDR2 is SMNVEV (reference sequence).

V gene TRBV5-1 combines with J gene TRBJ2-5, with 11 bases fitting TRBD2. Germline V CDR1 and CDR2: SGHRS, YFSETQ. This CDR3 is 17 amino acids long. V shed 2 bases, J shed 4 bases, and the junction held 10 bases outside the gene matches. CDR3 bases: TGCGCCAGCAGCTTACTAGCGGGGGTCCCTCATGGAGAGACCCAGTACTTC. Translated, it gives CASSLLAGVPHGETQYF.

The rearrangement joins TRBV9 to TRBJ1-1, with D perhaps TRBD1 (5 bases). V was pared by 0 bases and J by 2 bases, with 11 bases between. The CDR3 covers 15 residues. CDR1 is SGDLS, CDR2 YYNGEE, per germline. This CDR3 is CASSVDPGPNTEAFF. CDR3 sequence (DNA): TGTGCCAGCAGCGTAGATCCAGGGCCCAACACTGAAGCTTTCTTT.

There are a few counts of this clone. The J gene is TRBJ2-5, the V gene TRBV5-1; TRBD1 aligns across 7 bases. CDR3 length: 16 amino acids. Germline-derived CDR1 and CDR2 are SGHRS and YFSETQ. With V trimmed by 4 bases and J by 1 base, 10 bases remained unmatched. The CDR3 DNA is TGCGCCAGCAGCATAGGACAGGTGGGGACCCAAGAGACCCAGTACTTC. Translation gives CASSIGQVGTQETQYF.

This clone was seen a single time. The J gene is TRBJ1-5, the V gene TRBV7-2, with D unclear. Germline lookup yields CDR1 SGHTA and CDR2 FQGNSA. The CDR3 is made up of 18 amino acids. V was clipped by 5 bases and J by 0 bases, with 20 bases between them. The CDR3 loop is CASSPPASGVYSNQPQHF. The CDR3 nucleotides are TGTGCCAGCAGCCCACCCGCTTCCGGGGTTTATAGCAATCAGCCCCAGCATTTT.

The V gene is TRBV5-4, the J gene TRBJ1-1, with D possibly TRBD1 on 5 matching bases. Trimming shortened V by 7 bases and J by 0 bases, and 13 bases separated the two germline ends. This CDR3 has 14 amino acids. Germline V gene lookup returns CDR1 SGHNT and CDR2 YYREEE (reference sequence). In DNA form, the CDR3 reads TGTGCCAGCGGGACCGGGGCCATGAACACTGAAGCTTTCTTT. It translates to CASGTGAMNTEAFF.

The chain combines TRBV10-2 with TRBJ1-4; 9 bases align to TRBD1. Germline V gene lookup returns CDR1 WSHSY and CDR2 SAAADI. The CDR3 length is 18 residues. V was pared by 7 bases and J by 8 bases, with 20 bases of the junction left unmatched. Here the CDR3 reads CASTLPPGTGPMREKLFF. DNA for the CDR3: TGCGCCAGCACCCTGCCCCCCGGGACAGGGCCAATGCGGGAAAAACTGTTTTTT.

The J gene is TRBJ1-5, the V gene TRBV6-1, with D uncertain. The V gene's germline CDR1 is MNHNS and CDR2 SASEGT. The length of the CDR3 is 13 residues. V lost 8 bases, J lost 4 bases, and 12 bases lay in between. The CDR3 is CASVDAGNQPQHF. CDR3 nucleotide sequence: TGTGCCAGCGTTGATGCCGGGAATCAGCCCCAGCATTTT.

This clone has only a few counts. The chain joins TRBV28 to TRBJ1-6; 7 nucleotides match TRBD1. The CDR3 runs to 17 residues. The germline V gene encodes CDR1 MDHEN and CDR2 SYDVKM. J was trimmed by 4 bases and V by 4 bases; bases with no gene match: 10. CDR3 amino acids: CASSYFPTGPYNSPLHF. CDR3 nucleotide sequence: TGTGCCAGCAGTTACTTCCCGACAGGGCCATATAATTCACCCCTCCACTTT.

This clone was counted a few times. This chain links TRBV6-6 with TRBJ1-2; no reliable D call. The CDR3 consists of 14 residues. Trimming shortened V by 2 bases and J by 2 bases, and 9 bases separated the two germline ends. CDR1 is MNHNY, CDR2 SVGAGI, per germline (reference sequence). The CDR3 nucleotides read TGTGCCAGCAGTTACGTATCCAGAAACTATGGCTACACCTTC. Translated: CASSYVSRNYGYTF.